Below, 20 T cell receptor beta chains from the same sample are listed, as sequenced in a study of cytomegalovirus exposure and HLA in healthy donors. Amplification used 60 Vbeta primers and 13 Jbeta primers. Repertoires were generated with immunoSEQ multiplex PCR, while TCRdb's copy carries only in-frame clones and drops some. The repertoire has some 130,000 clones, about 70% of them found once; the top ten carry roughly 7%. Sequencing was carried out using PBMCs. The source is a male donor in good health and CMV-seronegative.

The genes are TRBV7-2 and TRBJ2-1; the D gene is possibly TRBD2 (5 bases). The V gene lost 8 bases and the J gene lost 12 bases, with 8 bases spanning the gap. CDR3 length equals 9 residues. Germline V gives CDR1 SGHTA, CDR2 FQGNSA. CDR3 nucleotide sequence: TGTGCCAGCCTCGAGGGGCAGTTCTTC. This gives the protein CASLEGQFF. The whole variable domain, remainder taken from reference TRBV7-2 and TRBJ2-1, is GAGVSQSPSNKVTEKGKDVELRCDPISGHTALYWYRQSLGQGLEFLIYFQGNSAPDKSGLPSDRFSAERTGGSVSTLTIQRTQQEDSAVYLCASLEGQFFGPGTRLTVL.

This chain connects TRBV7-9 to TRBJ1-1, with D possibly matching TRBD1 (5 bases). The CDR3 totals 14 residues. Per germline, CDR1 SEHNR and CDR2 FQNEAQ (reference sequence). Trimming shortened V by 1 base and J by 1 base, and 7 bases separated the two germline ends. CDR3 region: CASSLGQKNTEAFF. The CDR3 bases are TGTGCCAGCAGCTTAGGACAGAAGAACACTGAAGCTTTCTTT.

The chain joins TRBV9 to TRBJ2-1; possibly TRBD2 for D (7 bases). V lost 2 bases and J lost 8, with 11 bases in between. Germline lookup yields CDR1 SGDLS and CDR2 YYNGEE. The CDR3 length is 13 residues. Written as DNA, the CDR3 is TGTGCCAGCAGCGTGGGGGGGGCCTATGAGCAGTTCTTC. This sequence encodes CASSVGGAYEQFF.

This chain connects TRBV15 to TRBJ1-1, with a possible D match to TRBD1 (5 bases). Germline values: CDR1 LNHNV, CDR2 YYDKDF (reference sequence). This CDR3 region has 12 residues. Trimming took 4 bases from V and 5 from J, leaving 8 bases between them. The CDR3 DNA reads TGTGCCACCAGCAAGGGGTTGACTGAAGCTTTCTTT. This encodes CATSKGLTEAFF.

This chain connects TRBV2 to TRBJ1-1; 8 bases match TRBD1. Germline trimming cut 6 bases from V and 8 bases from J; bases unmatched to any gene: 8. This CDR3 is built from 13 residues. Germline CDR1 is SNHLY and CDR2 is FYNNEI. CDR3: CASRADRDKEAFF. In nucleotides, the CDR3 is TGTGCCAGCAGAGCGGACAGGGATAAAGAAGCTTTCTTT.

The CDR3 loop reads CASRHRERGTEAFF. The CDR3 nucleotides are TGTGCCAGCAGACACAGGGAAAGGGGCACTGAAGCTTTCTTT. The chain uses TRBV6-5 and TRBJ1-1; possibly TRBD1 for D (6 bases). Deletions cut 6 bases from V and 4 bases from J, with 15 bases between. The CDR3 runs to 14 residues. Per the germline V gene, CDR1 is MNHEY and CDR2 is SVGAGI.

The rearrangement links TRBV5-4 to TRBJ2-1; the match to TRBD2 covers 7 bases. The CDR3 totals 15 residues. Trimming cost V 4 bases and J 2 bases; bases outside gene matches: 6. CDR1 is SGHNT, CDR2 YYREEE, per germline (reference sequence). In DNA form, the CDR3 reads TGTGCCAGCAGCCACGGGACTACCCCCTACAATGAGCAGTTCTTC. This gives the protein CASSHGTTPYNEQFF.

J is TRBJ2-1 and V is TRBV2; 9 nucleotides match TRBD1. This CDR3 comprises 16 residues. Trimming at V came to 1 base and at J to 6 bases, leaving 7 bases not matched to a gene. Germline V gene sequence: CDR1 SNHLY, CDR2 FYNNEI. CDR3: CASSEVLRQGGNEQFF. The DNA of the CDR3 is TGTGCCAGCAGTGAAGTCCTGAGACAGGGGGGCAATGAGCAGTTCTTC.

The chain has TRBV27 and TRBJ1-5; 7 bases are a match to TRBD1. Per the germline V gene, CDR1 is MNHEY and CDR2 is SMNVEV (reference sequence). This CDR3 spans 15 amino acids. The V and J ends lost 5 bases and 7 bases, in that order; junction bases with no gene match: 11. CDR3 in DNA: TGTGCCAGCAGTCCCGGGACAGTTTTAGGGCAGCCCCAGCATTTT. Residues: CASSPGTVLGQPQHF.

This clone was detected once. This chain links TRBV19 with TRBJ2-3; TRBD2 agrees at 12 bases. This CDR3 region has 16 residues. With V trimmed by 5 bases and J by 2 bases, 5 bases remained unmatched. The germline CDR1 and CDR2 sequences are LNHDA and SQIVND (reference sequence). CDR3 residues: CASSFGLAGTTDTQYF. The CDR3 nucleotides read TGTGCCAGTAGTTTCGGACTAGCGGGGACCACAGATACGCAGTATTTT. The complete variable domain, with remaining parts taken from reference TRBV19 and TRBJ2-3, reads DGGITQSPKYLFRKEGQNVTLSCEQNLNHDAMYWYRQDPGQGLRLIYYSQIVNDFQKGDIAEGYSVSREKKESFPLTVTSAQKNPTAFYLCASSFGLAGTTDTQYFGPGTRLTVL.

The V gene is TRBV19, the J gene TRBJ1-2; a weak D match, TRBD1 (6 bases). This CDR3 has 13 amino acids. Germline CDR1 LNHDA, CDR2 SQIVND (reference sequence). V was cut by 3 bases and J by 6 bases, with 11 bases left in between. The DNA of the CDR3 is TGTGCCAGTAGTATTGGGGGCGCGGATGGCTACACCTTC. It yields the protein CASSIGGADGYTF.

This clone has only one observation. The V gene is TRBV7-2, the J gene TRBJ1-2; TRBD1 matches at 9 bases. From germline, CDR1 is SGHTA and CDR2 FQGNSA. The CDR3 sequence is 18 residues long. The J segment lost 4 bases and the V segment lost 1 base, leaving 13 bases of the junction unmatched. Written as DNA, the CDR3 is TGTGCCAGCAGCTTAGAAGGACTGCTGGCGACAGGGGGCTATGGCTACACCTTC. This sequence encodes CASSLEGLLATGGYGYTF.

The V and J genes are TRBV5-1 and TRBJ2-7, with 10 positions matching TRBD1. The J segment lost 7 bases and the V segment lost 2 bases, leaving 3 bases of the junction unmatched. The CDR3 sequence is 13 residues long. The germline CDR1 and CDR2 sequences are SGHRS and YFSETQ. The CDR3 nucleotides are TGCGCCAGCAGCTTAGGGACAGGGGAAGAGCAGTACTTC. Encoded protein: CASSLGTGEEQYF.

The rearrangement joins TRBV6-6 to TRBJ1-2, with 11 positions matching TRBD1. The CDR3 runs 15 residues. Germline values: CDR1 MNHNY, CDR2 SVGAGI (reference sequence). V dropped 2 bases and J dropped 3; count of bases not matched to a gene: 2. This CDR3 is CASSYGQGADYGYTF. In DNA form, the CDR3 reads TGTGCCAGCAGTTACGGACAGGGGGCGGACTATGGCTACACCTTC.

The V and J genes are TRBV7-2 and TRBJ2-5, with D possibly being TRBD1 (8 bases). CDR1 and CDR2 (germline): SGHTA, FQGNSA. The CDR3 contains 15 residues. The V gene lost 10 bases and the J gene lost 5 bases, with 23 bases spanning the gap. CDR3 sequence reads: CAIGPRDRGGETQYF. The CDR3 DNA sequence: TGTGCCATCGGCCCCCGTGACAGGGGAGGGGAGACCCAGTACTTC.

This chain joins TRBV11-1 and TRBJ2-3, with TRBD1 identical over 9 bases. After removal of 8 bases from V and 4 bases from J, the junction contained 1 base not matched to a gene. This CDR3 has 12 residues. Germline-derived CDR1 and CDR2 are SGHAT and FQDESV (reference sequence). Written as DNA, the CDR3 is TGTGCCAGCGGGACAGGGCCAGATACGCAGTATTTT. Encoded protein: CASGTGPDTQYF.

This chain uses TRBV7-6 with TRBJ1-4; D is perhaps TRBD1 (6 bases). The CDR3 spans 14 residues. Between the trimmed V and J ends, which lost 2 bases and 4 bases, there was a span of 8 bases. Germline V gene sequence: CDR1 SGHVS, CDR2 FNYEAQ. Here the CDR3 DNA reads TGTGCCAGCAGCTTACAAGGGGGTAATGAAAAACTGTTTTTT. It is translated as CASSLQGGNEKLFF.

The chain employs TRBV19 and TRBJ2-7; 9 nucleotides match TRBD1. Losses at the gene ends were 6 bases for V and 2 bases for J; bases not matched to a gene: 8. The CDR3 runs to 15 residues. Germline V gives CDR1 LNHDA, CDR2 SQIVND (reference sequence). The CDR3 loop reads CASRGDRENTYEQYF. In DNA, the CDR3 is TGTGCCAGTAGAGGGGACAGGGAGAATACCTACGAGCAGTACTTC.

The rearrangement links TRBV18 to TRBJ1-2; 8 bases align to TRBD1. Germline trimming cut 3 bases from V and 8 bases from J; bases unmatched to any gene: 8. From germline, CDR1 is KGHSH and CDR2 LQKENI. The CDR3 covers 14 residues. This CDR3 reads CASSPADRVEGYTF. In DNA form, the CDR3 reads TGTGCCAGCTCACCTGCGGACAGGGTTGAGGGCTACACCTTC.

The rearrangement joins TRBV19 to TRBJ1-1; tentative D call: TRBD1 (5 bases). Germline loops: CDR1 LNHDA, CDR2 SQIVND (reference sequence). Trimming removed 3 bases from V and 8 bases from J, with 13 bases in between. CDR3 size: 13 residues. The CDR3 DNA is TGTGCCAGTAGTATGTTCCGCGGGGGAGAAGCTTTCTTT. This codes for CASSMFRGGEAFF.